A single sample gave rise to the 4 T cell receptor beta chains below, sequenced in a study of blood T cell repertoires in COVID-19. The repertoire was sequenced with immunoSEQ multiplex PCR; TCRdb's copy has only in-frame clones and lacks some. Here the sample spans hundreds of thousands of clones, 75% to 90% being singletons. Sequenced input: peripheral blood. Receptor source: a woman aged 70 to 79 with COVID-19, enrolled during active disease.

This clone was observed a few times. V is TRBV7-9 and J is TRBJ1-2; D remains unclear. CDR3 length: 13 amino acids. V lost 1 base to trimming and J lost 4 bases, with 7 bases between them. CDR1 and CDR2 (germline): SEHNR, FQNEAQ (reference sequence). CDR3 sequence (DNA): TGTGCCAGCAGCTTAGGGGAGGTCTATGGCTACACCTTC. Its translation is CASSLGEVYGYTF.

This chain joins TRBV27 and TRBJ1-1, with a possible D match to TRBD1 (5 bases). The CDR3 is made up of 14 amino acids. Germline V CDR1 and CDR2: MNHEY, SMNVEV (reference sequence). Between the trimmed V and J ends, which lost 8 bases and 5 bases, there was a span of 18 bases. The CDR3, as DNA: TGTGCCAGCGATGCCAGGGTGATTGGTACTGAAGCTTTCTTT. Its protein is CASDARVIGTEAFF.

In this sample, this clone turned up a few times. This chain uses TRBV27 with TRBJ2-2, with 11 bases aligning to TRBD1. CDR1 and CDR2 (germline): MNHEY, SMNVEV (reference sequence). V lost 7 bases and J lost 5; bases outside the gene matches: 3. This CDR3 is built from 14 residues. CDR3 sequence (DNA): TGTGCCAGCAACCGGGACAGGGGGACCGGGGAGCTGTTTTTT. Residues: CASNRDRGTGELFF.

The chain couples TRBV7-2 to TRBJ1-3; no reliable D call. CDR1 is SGHTA and CDR2 is FQGNSA in the germline V gene. This CDR3 is built from 14 residues. With 2 bases removed from V and 2 bases from J, the gap between germline ends came to 7 bases. Here the CDR3 reads CASSLYGAGNTIYF. The CDR3 DNA reads TGTGCCAGCAGCTTATACGGGGCTGGAAACACCATATATTTT.